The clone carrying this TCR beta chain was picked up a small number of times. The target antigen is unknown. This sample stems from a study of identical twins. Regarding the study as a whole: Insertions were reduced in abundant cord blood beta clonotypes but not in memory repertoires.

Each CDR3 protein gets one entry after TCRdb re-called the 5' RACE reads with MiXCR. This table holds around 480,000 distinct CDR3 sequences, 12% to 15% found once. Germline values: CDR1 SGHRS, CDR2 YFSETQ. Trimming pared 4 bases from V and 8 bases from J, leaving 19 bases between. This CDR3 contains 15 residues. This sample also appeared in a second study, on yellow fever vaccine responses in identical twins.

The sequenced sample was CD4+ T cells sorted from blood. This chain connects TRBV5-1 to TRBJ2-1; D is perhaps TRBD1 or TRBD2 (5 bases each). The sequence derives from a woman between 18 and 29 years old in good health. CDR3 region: CASSIGTVMVYEQFF. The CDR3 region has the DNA TGCGCCAGCAGCATCGGGACGGTTATGGTCTATGAGCAGTTCTTC.